The next 15 T cell receptor beta chains were all read from a single sample in a study of blood T cell repertoires in COVID-19. Measured with immunoSEQ multiplex PCR; TCRdb has only the in-frame clones, and not every one. The sample lists some 210,000 clones; about 86% were seen once. Input material: PBMCs or T cells enriched from blood (not recorded which). These TCRs come from a woman between 45 and 65 years old with acute COVID-19.

V and J are TRBV7-2 and TRBJ2-2; TRBD1 matches 8 bases. Germline CDR1 is SGHTA and CDR2 is FQGNSA. With 5 bases clipped from V and 2 bases from J, the junction kept 7 bases outside the gene matches. The CDR3 contains 16 residues. The CDR3 protein is CASSARRGLNTGELFF. In DNA, the CDR3 is TGTGCCAGCAGCGCCCGCAGGGGGCTCAACACCGGGGAGCTGTTTTTT.

The rearrangement links TRBV4-3 to TRBJ2-5; the D gene is possibly TRBD1 (6 bases). The V gene lost 2 bases and the J gene lost 4 bases, with 20 bases spanning the gap. Looked up from germline, CDR1 is LGHNA and CDR2 is YSLEER. The CDR3 consists of 17 residues. The CDR3 protein is CASSQTFDGARGETQYF. Written as DNA, the CDR3 is TGCGCCAGCAGCCAAACTTTCGACGGGGCCAGGGGAGAGACCCAGTACTTC.

The CDR3 region is CASSSVGSGKVMETQYF. The CDR3 DNA reads TGTGCCAGCAGTTCGGTGGGTAGCGGGAAAGTCATGGAGACCCAGTACTTC. This chain links TRBV6-2 or TRBV6-3 with TRBJ2-5; 8 bases map to TRBD2. The V and J ends lost 4 bases and 5 bases, in that order; junction bases with no gene match: 15. The CDR3 contains 17 residues. In germline, CDR1 is MNHEY, CDR2 SVGEGT.

For the CDR3, the DNA is TGTGCCTGGAGCGGACAGGGGACAGGAAAACTGTTTTTT. It specifies CAWSGQGTGKLFF. The chain has TRBV30 and TRBJ1-4; 9 bases are a match to TRBD1. With 3 bases clipped from V and 10 bases from J, the junction kept 6 bases outside the gene matches. The germline V gene has CDR1 GTSNPN and CDR2 SVGIG (reference sequence). The CDR3 contains 13 residues.

The gene calls are TRBV14 and TRBJ1-2; no firm D call. V shed 3 bases and J shed 8 bases, with 19 bases lying between them. CDR3 length: 15 residues. Germline CDR1 and CDR2: SGHDN and FVKESK. This CDR3 reads CASSQSRYAFYGYTF. For the CDR3, the DNA is TGTGCCAGCAGCCAGTCCCGGTATGCCTTTTACGGCTACACCTTC.

Worth noting for this clone: One junction end disagrees with the germline gene, perhaps due to a read error. The chain's CDR3 is CASSLGSGSRGQGKIF. In DNA, the CDR3 is TGTGCCAGCAGCTTGGGGAGCGGGAGCAGGGGACAGGGGAAAATCTTC. The V gene is TRBV5-6, the J gene TRBJ2-1; 10 nucleotides agree with TRBD1. CDR1 and CDR2 from the germline V gene are SGHDT and YYEEEE. The CDR3 extends over 16 amino acids.

The chain uses TRBV5-5 and TRBJ2-7; no reliable D call. This CDR3 contains 12 residues. Germline V gene lookup returns CDR1 SGHKS and CDR2 YYEKEE (reference sequence). The V end lost 1 base, the J end lost 4 bases, and 6 bases lay between the germline ends. The CDR3 nucleotides read TGTGCCAGCAGCTTGTTCTTGTACGAGCAGTACTTC. Translating it yields CASSLFLYEQYF.

The CDR3 DNA reads as TGTGCCAGCAGTGAAGACAGGGGATCGGGCGGCTACACCTTC. It specifies CASSEDRGSGGYTF. The chain couples TRBV6-4 to TRBJ1-2, with 8 bases matching TRBD1. The germline CDR1 and CDR2 sequences are MRHNA and SNTAGT. J lost 8 bases, V lost 3 bases, and 8 bases had no gene match. The CDR3 runs to 14 residues.

The J gene is TRBJ2-7, the V gene TRBV10-3; 9 bases map to TRBD2. The germline gives CDR1 ENHRY, CDR2 SYGVKD. This CDR3 has 13 amino acids. V gave up 8 bases and J gave up 3 bases; unmatched junction bases: 5. In nucleotides, the CDR3 is TGTGCCATCCGCGGACTAGCGAGCTACGAGCAGTACTTC. Its protein is CAIRGLASYEQYF.

The rearrangement links TRBV4-2 to TRBJ2-7, with D possibly being TRBD2 (6 bases). The CDR3 extends over 14 amino acids. V dropped 4 bases and J dropped 0 bases, with 10 bases sitting between them. The germline V gene encodes CDR1 LGHNA and CDR2 YNFKEQ. The DNA for the CDR3 is TGTGCCAGCAGCCCCCTGGGGGGCTCCTACGAGCAGTACTTC. Amino acid sequence: CASSPLGGSYEQYF.

The chain is built from TRBV7-2 and TRBJ2-3, with 10 bases matching TRBD2. V gave up 3 bases and J gave up 4 bases; unmatched junction bases: 7. The CDR3 extends over 16 amino acids. Germline lookup yields CDR1 SGHTA and CDR2 FQGNSA. CDR3: CASSLRLAGGADTQYF. The CDR3 DNA reads TGTGCCAGCAGCTTGCGGTTAGCGGGAGGAGCAGATACGCAGTATTTT.

The V and J genes are TRBV7-2 and TRBJ1-4; 8 bases map to TRBD1. The length of the CDR3 is 14 residues. The junction had 7 bases not matched to a gene; V was cut back by 6 bases and J by 7 bases. Germline V lookup: CDR1 SGHTA, CDR2 FQGNSA. This CDR3 is CASRVQGGGEKLFF. DNA of the CDR3: TGTGCCAGCAGAGTACAGGGGGGGGGTGAAAAACTGTTTTTT.

J is TRBJ2-3 and V is TRBV18, with D hard to call. The CDR3 contains 13 residues. CDR1 and CDR2 (germline): KGHSH, LQKENI. The V and J ends lost 8 bases and 6 bases respectively, with 15 bases between them. CDR3 coding DNA: TGTGCCAGCCAAATGACACAACGGGATACGCAGTATTTT. This translates into CASQMTQRDTQYF.

This clone was found a few times. The rearrangement links TRBV27 to TRBJ2-7, with 9 bases matching TRBD1. Germline V lookup: CDR1 MNHEY, CDR2 SMNVEV (reference sequence). The trim removed 6 bases at V and 2 bases at J, leaving 2 bases unmatched. The CDR3 covers 13 residues. The CDR3 nucleotides are TGTGCCAGCAGAAGACAGGGGGCCTACGAGCAGTACTTC. It yields the protein CASRRQGAYEQYF.

This chain joins TRBV7-2 and TRBJ2-7, with 7 bases identical to TRBD2. After removal of 1 base from V and 3 bases from J, the junction contained 3 bases not matched to a gene. Germline V lookup: CDR1 SGHTA, CDR2 FQGNSA. The CDR3 totals 14 residues. DNA for the CDR3: TGTGCCAGCAGCTTAGGCGGGAGAATCTACGAGCAGTACTTC. Residues: CASSLGGRIYEQYF.